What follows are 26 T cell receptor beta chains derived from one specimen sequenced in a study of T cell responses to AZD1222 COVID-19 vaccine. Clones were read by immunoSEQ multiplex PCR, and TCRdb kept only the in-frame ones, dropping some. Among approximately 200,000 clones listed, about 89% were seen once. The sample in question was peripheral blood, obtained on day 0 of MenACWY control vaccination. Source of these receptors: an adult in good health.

The CDR3 spells CASSRDSYEQYF. The CDR3, as DNA: TGTGCCAGCAGTCGGGACAGTTACGAGCAGTACTTC. The chain uses TRBV12-3 or TRBV12-4 and TRBJ2-7; TRBD1 matches at 7 bases. CDR3 length: 12 residues. V trimming: 5 bases; J trimming: 4 bases; junction bases outside the gene matches: 2.

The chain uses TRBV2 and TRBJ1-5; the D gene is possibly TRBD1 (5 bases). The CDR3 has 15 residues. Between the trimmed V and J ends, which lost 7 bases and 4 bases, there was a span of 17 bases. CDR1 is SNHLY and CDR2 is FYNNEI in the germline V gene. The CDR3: CASNPQGPKNQPQHF. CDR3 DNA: TGTGCCAGCAATCCCCAGGGCCCCAAGAATCAGCCCCAGCATTTT.

In DNA, the CDR3 is TGTGCCAGCAGTCACCAAGTCGCCGAGCAGTACTTC. As protein: CASSHQVAEQYF. The chain joins TRBV6-5 to TRBJ2-7; no clear D gene. The germline gives CDR1 MNHEY, CDR2 SVGAGI. Trimming removed 5 bases from V and 6 bases from J, with 11 bases in between. This CDR3 is 12 amino acids long.

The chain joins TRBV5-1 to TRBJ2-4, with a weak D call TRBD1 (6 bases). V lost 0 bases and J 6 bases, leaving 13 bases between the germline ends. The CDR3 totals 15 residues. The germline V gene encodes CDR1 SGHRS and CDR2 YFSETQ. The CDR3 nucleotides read TGCGCCAGCAGCTTGGGGGACACAGGATCAAACATTCAGTACTTC. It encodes CASSLGDTGSNIQYF.

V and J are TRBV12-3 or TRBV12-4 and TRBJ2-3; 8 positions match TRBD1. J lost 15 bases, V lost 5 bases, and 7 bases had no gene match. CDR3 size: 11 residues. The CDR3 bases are TGTGCCAGCAGTGGAGGACAGGGTAGATATTTT. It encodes CASSGGQGRYF.

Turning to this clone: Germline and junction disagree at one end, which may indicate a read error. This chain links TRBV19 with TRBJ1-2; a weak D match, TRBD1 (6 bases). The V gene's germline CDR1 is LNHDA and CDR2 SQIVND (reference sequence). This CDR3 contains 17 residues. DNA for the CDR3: TGTGCCAGTAGTATCTCCGGTCGGGGGAGACCCGCACAGGGTCGAACCTGG. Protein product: CASSISGRGRPAQGRTW.

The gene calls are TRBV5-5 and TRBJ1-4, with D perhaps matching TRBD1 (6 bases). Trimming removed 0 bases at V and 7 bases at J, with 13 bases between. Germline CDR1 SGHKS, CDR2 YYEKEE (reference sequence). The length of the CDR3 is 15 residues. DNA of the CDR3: TGTGCCAGCAGCTTGGCCGGGGGACAAGCTGAAAAACTGTTTTTT. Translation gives CASSLAGGQAEKLFF.

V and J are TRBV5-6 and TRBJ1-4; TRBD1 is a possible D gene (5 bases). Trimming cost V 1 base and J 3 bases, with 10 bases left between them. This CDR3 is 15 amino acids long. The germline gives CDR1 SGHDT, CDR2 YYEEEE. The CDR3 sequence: CASSLSQGANEKLFF. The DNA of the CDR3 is TGTGCCAGCAGCTTGAGTCAGGGAGCTAATGAAAAACTGTTTTTT.

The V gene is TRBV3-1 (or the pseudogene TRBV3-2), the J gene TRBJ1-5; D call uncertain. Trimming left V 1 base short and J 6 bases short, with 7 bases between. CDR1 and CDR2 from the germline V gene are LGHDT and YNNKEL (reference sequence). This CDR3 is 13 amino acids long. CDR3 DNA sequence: TGTGCCAGCAGCCAAGTAATGGGTCAGCCCCAGCATTTT. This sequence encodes CASSQVMGQPQHF.

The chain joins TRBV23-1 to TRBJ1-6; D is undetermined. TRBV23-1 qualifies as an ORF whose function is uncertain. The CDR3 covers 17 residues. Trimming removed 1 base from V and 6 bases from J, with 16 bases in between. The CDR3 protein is CASSQFAPKSSNSPLHF. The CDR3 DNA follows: TGCGCCAGCAGTCAATTCGCGCCTAAGTCGTCTAATTCACCCCTCCACTTT.

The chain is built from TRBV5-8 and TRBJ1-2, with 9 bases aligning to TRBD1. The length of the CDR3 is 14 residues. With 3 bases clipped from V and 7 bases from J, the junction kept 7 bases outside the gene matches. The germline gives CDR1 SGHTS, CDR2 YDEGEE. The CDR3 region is CASSWGTGLGGYTF. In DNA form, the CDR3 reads TGTGCCAGCAGCTGGGGGACAGGGCTTGGTGGCTACACCTTC. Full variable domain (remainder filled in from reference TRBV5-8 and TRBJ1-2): EAGVTQSPTHLIKTRGQQATLRCSPISGHTSVYWYQQALGLGLQFLLWYDEGEERNRGNFPPRFSGRQFPNYSSELNVNALELEDSALYLCASSWGTGLGGYTFGSGTRLTVV.

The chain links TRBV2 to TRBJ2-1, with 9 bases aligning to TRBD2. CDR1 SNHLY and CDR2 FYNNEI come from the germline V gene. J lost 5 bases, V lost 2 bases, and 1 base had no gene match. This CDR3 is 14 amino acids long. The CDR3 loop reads CASSESGRNNEQFF. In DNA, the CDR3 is TGTGCCAGCAGTGAAAGCGGGAGGAACAATGAGCAGTTCTTC. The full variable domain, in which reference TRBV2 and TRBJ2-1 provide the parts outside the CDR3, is EPEVTQTPSHQVTQMGQEVILRCVPISNHLYFYWYRQILGQKVEFLVSFYNNEISEKSEIFDDQFSVERPDGSNFTLKIRSTKLEDSAMYFCASSESGRNNEQFFGPGTRLTVL.

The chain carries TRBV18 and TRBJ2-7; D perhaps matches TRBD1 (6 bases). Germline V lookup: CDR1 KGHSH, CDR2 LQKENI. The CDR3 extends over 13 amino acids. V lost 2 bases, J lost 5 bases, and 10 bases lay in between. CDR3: CASSPTGSNEQYF. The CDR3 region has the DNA TGTGCCAGCTCACCAACAGGGAGCAACGAGCAGTACTTC.

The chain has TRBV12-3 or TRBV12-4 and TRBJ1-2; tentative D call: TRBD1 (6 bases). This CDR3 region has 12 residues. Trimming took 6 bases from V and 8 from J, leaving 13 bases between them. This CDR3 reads CASSWGREGYTF. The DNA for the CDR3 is TGTGCCAGCAGCTGGGGGCGGGAAGGCTACACCTTC.

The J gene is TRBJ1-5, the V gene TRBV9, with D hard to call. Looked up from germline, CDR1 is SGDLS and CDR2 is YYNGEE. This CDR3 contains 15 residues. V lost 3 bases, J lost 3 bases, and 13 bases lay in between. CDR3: CASSAEGSLNQPQHF. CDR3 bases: TGTGCCAGCAGCGCCGAGGGCAGCCTCAATCAGCCCCAGCATTTT.

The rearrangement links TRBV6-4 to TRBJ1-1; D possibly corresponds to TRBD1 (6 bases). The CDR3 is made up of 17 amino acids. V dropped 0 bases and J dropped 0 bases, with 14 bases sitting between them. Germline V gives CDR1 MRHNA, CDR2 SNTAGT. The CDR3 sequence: CASSDSRTAQMNTEAFF. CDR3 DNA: TGTGCCAGCAGTGACTCTCGGACAGCACAGATGAACACTGAAGCTTTCTTT.

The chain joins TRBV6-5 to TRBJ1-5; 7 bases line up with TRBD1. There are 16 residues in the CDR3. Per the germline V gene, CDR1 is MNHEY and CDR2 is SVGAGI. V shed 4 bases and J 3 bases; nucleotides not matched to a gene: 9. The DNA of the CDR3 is TGTGCCAGCAGTTCTCGACAGGGAGGCTTCAATCAGCCCCAGCATTTT. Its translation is CASSSRQGGFNQPQHF.

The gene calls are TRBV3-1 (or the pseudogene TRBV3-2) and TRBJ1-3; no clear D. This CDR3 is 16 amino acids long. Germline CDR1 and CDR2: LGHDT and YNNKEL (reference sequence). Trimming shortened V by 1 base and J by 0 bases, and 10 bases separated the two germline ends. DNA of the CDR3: TGTGCCAGCAGCCAAGTTTGGACGGACTCTGGAAACACCATATATTTT. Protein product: CASSQVWTDSGNTIYF.

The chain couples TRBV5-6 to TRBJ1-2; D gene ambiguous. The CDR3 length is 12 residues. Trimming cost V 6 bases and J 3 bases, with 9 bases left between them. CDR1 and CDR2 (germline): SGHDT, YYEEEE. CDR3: CASTRSDYGYTF. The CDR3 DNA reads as TGTGCCAGCACTAGGTCGGACTATGGCTACACCTTC.

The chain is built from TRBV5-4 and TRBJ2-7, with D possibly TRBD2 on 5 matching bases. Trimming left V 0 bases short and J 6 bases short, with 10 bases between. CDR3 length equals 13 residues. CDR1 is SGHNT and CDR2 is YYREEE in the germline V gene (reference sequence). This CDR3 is CASSLDLASEQYF. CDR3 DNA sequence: TGTGCCAGCAGCTTGGATCTAGCTTCCGAGCAGTACTTC.

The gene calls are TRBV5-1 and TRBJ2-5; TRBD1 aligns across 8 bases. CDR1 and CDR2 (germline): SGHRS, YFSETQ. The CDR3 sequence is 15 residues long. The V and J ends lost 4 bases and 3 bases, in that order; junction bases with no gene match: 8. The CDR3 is CASSPRLTGEETQYF. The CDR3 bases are TGCGCCAGCAGCCCCAGGTTGACAGGGGAAGAGACCCAGTACTTC.

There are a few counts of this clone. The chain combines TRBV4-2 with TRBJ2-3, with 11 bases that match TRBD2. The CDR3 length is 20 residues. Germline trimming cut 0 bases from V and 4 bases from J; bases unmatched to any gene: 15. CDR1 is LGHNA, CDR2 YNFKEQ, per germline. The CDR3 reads CASSQDGPLGLAGGPDTQYF. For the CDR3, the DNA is TGTGCCAGCAGCCAAGATGGCCCCTTGGGGCTAGCGGGGGGCCCAGATACGCAGTATTTT.

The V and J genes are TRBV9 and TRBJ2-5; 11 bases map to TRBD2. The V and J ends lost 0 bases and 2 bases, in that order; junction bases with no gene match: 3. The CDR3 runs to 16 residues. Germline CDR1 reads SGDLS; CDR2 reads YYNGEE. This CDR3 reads CASSVASGRSQETQYF. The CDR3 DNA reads TGTGCCAGCAGCGTAGCTAGCGGGAGGTCGCAAGAGACCCAGTACTTC.

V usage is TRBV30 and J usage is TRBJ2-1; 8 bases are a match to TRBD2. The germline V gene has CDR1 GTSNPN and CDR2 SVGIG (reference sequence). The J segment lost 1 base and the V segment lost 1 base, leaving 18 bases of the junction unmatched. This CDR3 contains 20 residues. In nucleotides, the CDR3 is TGTGCCTGGAGTGGGGACTATACCGGGAGGGCCTGGGTGTCCTACAATGAGCAGTTCTTC. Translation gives CAWSGDYTGRAWVSYNEQFF.

The chain's CDR3 is CASSEPVGDHNEQFF. CDR3 DNA: TGTGCCAGCAGTGAACCGGTGGGGGACCACAATGAGCAGTTCTTC. J is TRBJ2-1 and V is TRBV2, with D perhaps TRBD1 or TRBD2 (5 bases each). The V end was cut by 2 bases, the J end by 5 bases, with 13 bases between. The CDR3 is made up of 15 amino acids. In germline, CDR1 is SNHLY, CDR2 FYNNEI. The entire variable domain, with the rest obtained from reference TRBV2 and TRBJ2-1, is as follows: EPEVTQTPSHQVTQMGQEVILRCVPISNHLYFYWYRQILGQKVEFLVSFYNNEISEKSEIFDDQFSVERPDGSNFTLKIRSTKLEDSAMYFCASSEPVGDHNEQFFGPGTRLTVL.

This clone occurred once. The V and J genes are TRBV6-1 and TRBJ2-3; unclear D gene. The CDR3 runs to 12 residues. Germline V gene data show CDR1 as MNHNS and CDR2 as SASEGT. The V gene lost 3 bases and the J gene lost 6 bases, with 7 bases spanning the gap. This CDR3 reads CASSEVGDTQYF. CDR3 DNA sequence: TGTGCCAGCAGTGAGGTGGGTGATACGCAGTATTTT.